This record covers a single T cell receptor beta chain. Clinical history reported by participants formed the basis on which cohorts were assigned. The data were obtained in a study of blood T cell repertoires in COVID-19. Whole-study context: Sample material is recorded as cDNA or gDNA derived from T cells, B-cell-depleted T cells, or PBMCs.

V gave up 7 bases and J gave up 2 bases, with 14 bases separating them. Germline V lookup: CDR1 LNHDA, CDR2 SQIVND (reference sequence). This CDR3 has 14 residues. Sequenced by immunoSEQ multiplex PCR; TCRdb stores in-frame clones only, minus some. The data hold roughly 150,000 clones, with 79% observed a single time. The sequenced sample was PBMCs or T cells enriched from blood (not recorded which). The chain uses TRBV19 and TRBJ1-1; D perhaps matches TRBD1 (6 bases). This sequence was found in a woman between 65 and 79 years old in a cohort exposed to, infected with or recovered from COVID-19 (not recorded which). Written as DNA, the CDR3 is TGTGCCAGTACGAAACCGACAGGTAACACTGAAGCTTTCTTT. It codes for CASTKPTGNTEAFF.